One and the same sample provided the 31 T cell receptor beta chains below, sequenced in a study of shared clonotypes between healthy human individuals. Generated by immunoSEQ multiplex PCR, the TCRdb table keeps only in-frame clones and is missing some. Seen here are some 120,000 clones, approximately 70% observed once, and the top ten hold 24%. Sample: memory CD8+ T cells sorted from blood. The sample's subset: CD45RO+ cells pooled with CCR7-negative TemRA cells. The receptors stem from a woman aged 25-40 years in good health.

The chain joins TRBV7-9 to TRBJ2-7; a weak D match, TRBD1 (6 bases). V was trimmed by 10 bases and J by 2 bases, leaving 15 bases between them. CDR1 is SEHNR, CDR2 FQNEAQ, per germline (reference sequence). The CDR3 runs to 13 residues. The CDR3 DNA reads as TGTGCCACCGAGAGGGGGAACCCCTACGAGCAGTACTTC. The encoded protein is CATERGNPYEQYF. Drawing the rest from reference TRBV7-9 and TRBJ2-7, the complete variable domain is DTGVSQNPRHKITKRGQNVTFRCDPISEHNRLYWYRQTLGQGPEFLTYFQNEAQLEKSRLLSDRFSAERPKGSFSTLEIQRTEQGDSAMYLCATERGNPYEQYFGPGTRLTVT.

The chain couples TRBV27 to TRBJ2-1; 8 bases agree with TRBD2. The CDR3 is 12 amino acids. From germline, CDR1 is MNHEY and CDR2 SMNVEV (reference sequence). Losses at the gene ends were 3 bases for V and 8 bases for J; bases not matched to a gene: 0. In DNA form, the CDR3 reads TGTGCCAGCAGTTTGCGGGGGGATGAGCAGTTCTTC. It codes for CASSLRGDEQFF.

This sequence joins TRBV6-5 and TRBJ2-7; maybe TRBD2 (5 bases). CDR1 and CDR2 (germline): MNHEY, SVGAGI. V was trimmed by 6 bases and J by 5 bases, leaving 17 bases between them. There are 14 residues in the CDR3. The CDR3 loop reads CASRPGLNVNEQYF. CDR3 bases: TGTGCCAGCAGACCCGGACTTAATGTCAACGAGCAGTACTTC.

Remarks on this clone: This CDR3 is also generated by other DNA sequences in the sample. This sequence joins TRBV7-9 and TRBJ1-1; no firm D call. There are 14 residues in the CDR3. The V end lost 1 base, the J end lost 0 bases, and 6 bases lay between the germline ends. Germline loops: CDR1 SEHNR, CDR2 FQNEAQ (reference sequence). For the CDR3, the DNA is TGTGCCAGCAGCTTAGTTGGGATGAACACTGAAGCTTTCTTT. Protein product: CASSLVGMNTEAFF. Together with reference TRBV7-9 and TRBJ1-1, the CDR3 gives the full variable domain: DTGVSQNPRHKITKRGQNVTFRCDPISEHNRLYWYRQTLGQGPEFLTYFQNEAQLEKSRLLSDRFSAERPKGSFSTLEIQRTEQGDSAMYLCASSLVGMNTEAFFGQGTRLTVV.

The genes are TRBV7-9 and TRBJ2-7; D may correspond to TRBD1 or TRBD2 (5 bases each). V was trimmed by 5 bases and J by 6 bases, leaving 14 bases between them. The CDR3 has 13 residues. Germline V gives CDR1 SEHNR, CDR2 FQNEAQ (reference sequence). The CDR3 loop reads CASSGRGGGEQYF. CDR3 nucleotides: TGTGCCAGCAGCGGTCGGGGCGGCGGCGAGCAGTACTTC.

The rearrangement uses TRBV7-2 and TRBJ1-5; tentatively, D is TRBD1 (6 bases). Germline-derived CDR1 and CDR2 are SGHTA and FQGNSA. The CDR3 sequence is 12 residues long. The V end was cut by 5 bases, the J end by 11 bases, with 13 bases between. CDR3 in DNA: TGTGCCAGCAGCCACCCAAACAGGGCCCAGCATTTT. This translates into CASSHPNRAQHF.

J is TRBJ2-1 and V is TRBV19; 8 bases are a match to TRBD1. V dropped 4 bases and J dropped 7; count of bases not matched to a gene: 18. The V gene's germline CDR1 is LNHDA and CDR2 SQIVND (reference sequence). The CDR3 has 18 amino acids. CDR3 in amino acids: CASSTSYPGGIYGNEQFF. CDR3 in DNA: TGTGCCAGTAGTACTTCATACCCAGGGGGCATATATGGGAATGAGCAGTTCTTC.

In its sample, this clone was seen many times. This chain connects TRBV13 to TRBJ2-7; D may be TRBD2 (5 bases). V was pared by 2 bases and J by 0 bases, with 8 bases between. Germline V CDR1 and CDR2: PRHDT, FYEKMQ (reference sequence). This CDR3 comprises 14 residues. The CDR3 sequence: CASSLSGSSYEQYF. CDR3 coding DNA: TGTGCCAGCAGCTTAAGCGGAAGCTCCTACGAGCAGTACTTC. The full variable domain, in which reference TRBV13 and TRBJ2-7 provide the parts outside the CDR3, is AAGVIQSPRHLIKEKRETATLKCYPIPRHDTVYWYQQGPGQDPQFLISFYEKMQSDKGSIPDRFSAQQFSDYHSELNMSSLELGDSALYFCASSLSGSSYEQYFGPGTRLTVT.

The chain joins TRBV27 to TRBJ2-3, with 9 bases matching TRBD2. The CDR3 spans 17 residues. Germline lookup yields CDR1 MNHEY and CDR2 SMNVEV (reference sequence). After removal of 2 bases from V and 3 bases from J, the junction contained 9 bases not matched to a gene. This CDR3 is CASSLLPREGKTDTQYF. The CDR3 DNA is TGTGCCAGCAGTTTACTTCCGCGGGAGGGAAAGACAGATACGCAGTATTTT.

The chain recombines TRBV2 with TRBJ2-1, with TRBD2 matching over 10 bases. The CDR3 runs to 15 residues. Unmatched junction bases numbered 10, after V lost 6 bases and J lost 8 bases. Germline V gives CDR1 SNHLY, CDR2 FYNNEI. The CDR3 spells CASRRSSGSEYEQFF. The CDR3 coding sequence is TGTGCCAGCAGGAGGTCTAGCGGGAGCGAGTATGAGCAGTTCTTC.

This clone showed up just a few times. The J gene is TRBJ1-4, the V gene TRBV29-1; a weak D match, TRBD1 (5 bases). CDR1 and CDR2 (germline): SQVTM, ANQGSEA. The CDR3 runs 13 residues. Trimming removed 0 bases at V and 10 bases at J, with 12 bases between. The CDR3 region is CSVEDRGRRKLFF. The CDR3 DNA follows: TGCAGCGTTGAAGACCGGGGGAGAAGAAAACTGTTTTTT.

To note about this clone: This specimen includes other DNA sequences encoding the same CDR3. The genes are TRBV7-9 and TRBJ2-1; no firm D call. Trimming took off 2 bases at V and 7 bases at J, with 6 bases between the two ends. The CDR3 is 12 residues long. Germline V gene sequence: CDR1 SEHNR, CDR2 FQNEAQ (reference sequence). CDR3 bases: TGTGCCAGCAGCTTATCGACGAATGAGCAGTTCTTC. Translated, it gives CASSLSTNEQFF.

The genes are TRBV5-1 and TRBJ1-4, with D perhaps TRBD1 (6 bases). V was shortened by 0 bases and J by 7 bases, with 13 bases between the two germline ends. The CDR3 length is 15 residues. Germline lookup yields CDR1 SGHRS and CDR2 YFSETQ. CDR3 loop: CASSLGSGASEKLFF. The CDR3, as DNA: TGCGCCAGCAGCTTGGGTTCAGGGGCGAGTGAAAAACTGTTTTTT.

This clone was detected a few times. Other nucleotide sequences from this sample produce the same CDR3. This chain links TRBV11-2 with TRBJ2-7; TRBD2 agrees at 7 bases. The germline gives CDR1 SGHAT, CDR2 FQNNGV. Trimming cost V 3 bases and J 4 bases; bases outside gene matches: 6. This CDR3 contains 14 residues. The CDR3 spells CASSFGLAEYEQYF. The CDR3 DNA is TGTGCCAGCAGCTTCGGGCTAGCGGAATACGAGCAGTACTTC.

The J gene is TRBJ1-2, the V gene TRBV27; perhaps TRBD1 as D (5 bases). Germline CDR1 reads MNHEY; CDR2 reads SMNVEV (reference sequence). V was shortened by 5 bases and J by 3 bases, with 13 bases between the two germline ends. This CDR3 is built from 14 residues. The CDR3 DNA sequence: TGTGCCAGCAGTCTCCGGGGACTCCACTATGGCTACACCTTC. Translating it yields CASSLRGLHYGYTF.

The chain joins TRBV2 to TRBJ1-2; D perhaps matches TRBD1 (6 bases). Germline V gene sequence: CDR1 SNHLY, CDR2 FYNNEI. V was clipped by 0 bases and J by 0 bases, with 11 bases between them. The CDR3 is made up of 16 amino acids. CDR3 amino acids: CASSEAGGQTNYGYTF. For the CDR3, the DNA is TGTGCCAGCAGTGAAGCGGGAGGACAGACTAACTATGGCTACACCTTC. Together with reference TRBV2 and TRBJ1-2, the CDR3 gives the full variable domain: EPEVTQTPSHQVTQMGQEVILRCVPISNHLYFYWYRQILGQKVEFLVSFYNNEISEKSEIFDDQFSVERPDGSNFTLKIRSTKLEDSAMYFCASSEAGGQTNYGYTFGSGTRLTVV.

The chain is built from TRBV10-1 and TRBJ2-2, with a possible D match to TRBD2 (5 bases). Looked up from germline, CDR1 is WNHNN and CDR2 is SYGVQD (reference sequence). This CDR3 is 17 amino acids long. Trimming left V 3 bases short and J 2 bases short, with 16 bases between. CDR3 region: CASSDRGSWINTGELFF. Written as DNA, the CDR3 is TGCGCCAGCAGTGATCGGGGTTCTTGGATTAACACCGGGGAGCTGTTTTTT.

This clone has a count of ten or more. The chain combines TRBV28 with TRBJ2-2; D not resolved. Trimming took 5 bases from V and 5 from J, leaving 9 bases between them. The CDR3 totals 13 residues. From germline, CDR1 is MDHEN and CDR2 SYDVKM. The CDR3 is CASSQLLTGELFF. The CDR3, as DNA: TGTGCCAGCAGTCAACTCCTTACCGGGGAGCTGTTTTTT.

This clone was recorded once. In nucleotides, the CDR3 is TGTGCCAGCAGCCTAAGAGGACCCTGGGGTAACTACGAGCAGTACTTC. Its protein product is CASSLRGPWGNYEQYF. The chain carries TRBV7-9 and TRBJ2-7; no reliable D call. This CDR3 comprises 16 residues. Germline CDR1 and CDR2: SEHNR and FQNEAQ (reference sequence). Trimming removed 5 bases at V and 3 bases at J, with 20 bases between.

Many counts were recorded for this clone. This chain connects TRBV7-9 to TRBJ2-7; D gene ambiguous. CDR3 length: 12 amino acids. Trimming removed 6 bases at V and 3 bases at J, with 9 bases between. Germline CDR1 is SEHNR and CDR2 is FQNEAQ (reference sequence). This CDR3 reads CASSQHLYEQYF. The CDR3 nucleotides are TGTGCCAGCAGTCAACACCTCTACGAGCAGTACTTC.

The genes are TRBV6-1 and TRBJ2-1, with a possible D match to TRBD1 (5 bases). V was pared by 3 bases and J by 12 bases, with 21 bases between. This CDR3 has 15 residues. Per the germline V gene, CDR1 is MNHNS and CDR2 is SASEGT. The CDR3 nucleotides read TGTGCCAGCAGTGATCGAGACAGTCTAAGTTATGGGCAGTTCTTC. Amino acids: CASSDRDSLSYGQFF.

The genes are TRBV5-1 and TRBJ2-1; D might be TRBD1 or TRBD2, each matching 6 bases. CDR3 length equals 13 residues. Germline CDR1 and CDR2: SGHRS and YFSETQ. Trimming pared 7 bases from V and 8 bases from J, leaving 16 bases between. The CDR3 coding sequence is TGCGCCAGCGCCCTAGGGGGGACCCATGAGCAGTTCTTC. Protein product: CASALGGTHEQFF.

This clone was observed at least ten times. The rearrangement links TRBV28 to TRBJ2-3, with TRBD2 identical over 9 bases. The V gene's germline CDR1 is MDHEN and CDR2 SYDVKM. J lost 2 bases, V lost 2 bases, and 2 bases had no gene match. The CDR3 extends over 15 amino acids. CDR3 nucleotides: TGTGCCAGCAGTTTAGCGGGAGGGCACACAGATACGCAGTATTTT. Translating gives CASSLAGGHTDTQYF.

This clone was observed a single time. The V call is TRBV6-1, the J call TRBJ1-2, with 7 bases lining up with TRBD1. The CDR3 extends over 15 amino acids. From germline, CDR1 is MNHNS and CDR2 SASEGT. V was clipped by 3 bases and J by 4 bases; unmatched bases: 8. The CDR3 nucleotides are TGTGCCAGCAGTGACCATTCAGGGGGAAGCTATGGCTACACCTTC. As protein: CASSDHSGGSYGYTF.

This clone was picked up many times. The chain uses TRBV10-3 and TRBJ2-3; D gene ambiguous. Trimming removed 10 bases at V and 2 bases at J, with 16 bases between. This CDR3 has 14 residues. Germline CDR1 ENHRY, CDR2 SYGVKD. The CDR3 DNA follows: TGTGCCACCGCGGCCGCAGGCTCCACAGATACGCAGTATTTT. This encodes CATAAAGSTDTQYF.

This rearrangement joins TRBV5-1 to TRBJ2-1; 10 nucleotides agree with TRBD2. This CDR3 is built from 15 residues. CDR1 and CDR2 from the germline V gene are SGHRS and YFSETQ. V was pared by 4 bases and J by 8 bases, with 9 bases of the junction left unmatched. CDR3 sequence reads: CASSTLAGDIYEQFF. Written as DNA, the CDR3 is TGCGCCAGCAGCACCCTAGCGGGAGATATTTATGAGCAGTTCTTC. Full variable domain (outside the CDR3, taken from reference TRBV5-1 and TRBJ2-1): KAGVTQTPRYLIKTRGQQVTLSCSPISGHRSVSWYQQTPGQGLQFLFEYFSETQRNKGNFPGRFSGRQFSNSRSEMNVSTLELGDSALYLCASSTLAGDIYEQFFGPGTRLTVL.

This chain connects TRBV2 to TRBJ2-1, with no clear D. The V and J ends lost 3 bases and 7 bases respectively, with 22 bases between them. Germline V lookup: CDR1 SNHLY, CDR2 FYNNEI. The CDR3 consists of 17 residues. Here the CDR3 DNA reads TGTGCCAGCAGTGATGGAAAGGTCGAGAGCCCCTGGAATGAGCAGTTCTTC. Translation gives CASSDGKVESPWNEQFF. Variable domain in full (rest from reference TRBV2 and TRBJ2-1): EPEVTQTPSHQVTQMGQEVILRCVPISNHLYFYWYRQILGQKVEFLVSFYNNEISEKSEIFDDQFSVERPDGSNFTLKIRSTKLEDSAMYFCASSDGKVESPWNEQFFGPGTRLTVL.

This chain uses TRBV4-1 with TRBJ1-5; D unclear. This CDR3 has 18 residues. V lost 0 bases and J 0 bases, leaving 15 bases between the germline ends. The germline V gene has CDR1 MGHRA and CDR2 YSYEKL. The chain's CDR3 is CASSQDPPREISNQPQHF. In DNA, the CDR3 is TGCGCCAGCAGCCAAGATCCTCCGAGAGAGATTAGCAATCAGCCCCAGCATTTT.

The gene calls are TRBV6-5 and TRBJ2-5; 11 bases agree with TRBD2. The germline V gene has CDR1 MNHEY and CDR2 SVGAGI. Trimming cost V 4 bases and J 2 bases; bases outside gene matches: 3. The CDR3 contains 15 residues. The CDR3 spells CASSLTSGNQETQYF. Here the CDR3 DNA reads TGTGCCAGCAGTTTGACTAGCGGGAATCAAGAGACCCAGTACTTC.

The V call is TRBV2, the J call TRBJ2-5; no clear D gene. This CDR3 contains 14 residues. Germline values: CDR1 SNHLY, CDR2 FYNNEI. V was cut by 2 bases and J by 1 base, with 8 bases left in between. The chain's CDR3 is CASSELVLQETQYF. In nucleotides, the CDR3 is TGTGCCAGCAGTGAACTAGTACTCCAAGAGACCCAGTACTTC.

The CDR3 nucleotides read TGTGCCAGCAGCGTATCTTGGGGGTCCGGGGAGCTGTTTTTT. This gives the protein CASSVSWGSGELFF. The genes are TRBV9 and TRBJ2-2; D may correspond to TRBD1 or TRBD2 (5 bases each). V lost 1 base, J lost 6 bases, and 10 bases lay in between. Germline V gene data show CDR1 as SGDLS and CDR2 as YYNGEE. There are 14 residues in the CDR3. The full variable domain, with the rest looked up from reference TRBV9 and TRBJ2-2, is DSGVTQTPKHLITATGQRVTLRCSPRSGDLSVYWYQQSLDQGLQFLIQYYNGEERAKGNILERFSAQQFPDLHSELNLSSLELGDSALYFCASSVSWGSGELFFGEGSRLTVL.